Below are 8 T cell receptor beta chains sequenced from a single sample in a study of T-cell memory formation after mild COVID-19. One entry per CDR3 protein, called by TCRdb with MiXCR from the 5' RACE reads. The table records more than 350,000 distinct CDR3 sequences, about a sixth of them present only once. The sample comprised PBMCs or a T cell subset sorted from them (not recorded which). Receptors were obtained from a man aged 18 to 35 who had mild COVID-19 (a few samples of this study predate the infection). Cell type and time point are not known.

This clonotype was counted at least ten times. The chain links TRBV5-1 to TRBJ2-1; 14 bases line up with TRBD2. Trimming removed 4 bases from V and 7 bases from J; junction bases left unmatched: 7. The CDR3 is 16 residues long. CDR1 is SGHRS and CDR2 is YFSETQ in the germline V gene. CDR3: CASSLGLAGALNEQFF. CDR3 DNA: TGCGCCAGCAGCCTGGGACTAGCGGGGGCGCTGAATGAGCAGTTCTTC. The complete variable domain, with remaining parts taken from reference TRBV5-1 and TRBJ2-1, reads KAGVTQTPRYLIKTRGQQVTLSCSPISGHRSVSWYQQTPGQGLQFLFEYFSETQRNKGNFPGRFSGRQFSNSRSEMNVSTLELGDSALYLCASSLGLAGALNEQFFGPGTRLTVL.

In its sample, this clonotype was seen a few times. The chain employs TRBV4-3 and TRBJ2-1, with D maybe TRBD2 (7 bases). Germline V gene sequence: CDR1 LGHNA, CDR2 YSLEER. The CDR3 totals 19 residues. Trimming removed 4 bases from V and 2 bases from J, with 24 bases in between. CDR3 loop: CASSPYPPVAGAAYNEQFF. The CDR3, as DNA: TGCGCCAGCAGCCCGTACCCACCTGTGGCGGGGGCGGCCTACAATGAGCAGTTCTTC.

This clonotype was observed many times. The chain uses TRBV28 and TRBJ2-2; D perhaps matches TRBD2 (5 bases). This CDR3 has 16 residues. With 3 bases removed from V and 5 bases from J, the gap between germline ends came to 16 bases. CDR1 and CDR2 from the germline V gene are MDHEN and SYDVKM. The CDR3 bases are TGTGCCAGCAGTTTTGGACTCTCAATGGGGACCGGGGAGCTGTTTTTT. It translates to CASSFGLSMGTGELFF.

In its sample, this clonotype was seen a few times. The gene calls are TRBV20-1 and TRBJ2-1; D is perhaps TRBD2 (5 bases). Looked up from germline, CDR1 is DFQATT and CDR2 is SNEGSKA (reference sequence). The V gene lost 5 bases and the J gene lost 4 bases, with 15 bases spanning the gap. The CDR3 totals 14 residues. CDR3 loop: CSAEGETRYNEQFF. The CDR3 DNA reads TGCAGTGCTGAGGGTGAGACGAGGTACAATGAGCAGTTCTTC.

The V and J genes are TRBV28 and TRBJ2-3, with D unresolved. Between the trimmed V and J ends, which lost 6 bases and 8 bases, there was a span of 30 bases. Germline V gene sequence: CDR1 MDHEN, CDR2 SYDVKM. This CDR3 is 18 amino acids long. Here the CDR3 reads CASSTPPSLEETHGTQYF. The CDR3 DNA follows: TGTGCCAGCAGCACTCCCCCCTCTCTGGAAGAGACACACGGTACGCAGTATTTT.

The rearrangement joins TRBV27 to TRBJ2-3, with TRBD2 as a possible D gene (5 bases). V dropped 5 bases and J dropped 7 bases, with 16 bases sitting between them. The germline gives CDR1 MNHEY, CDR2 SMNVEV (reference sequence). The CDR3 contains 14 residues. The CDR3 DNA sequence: TGTGCCAGCAGTCCCAGGATAGGGAGCAATACGCAGTATTTT. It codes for CASSPRIGSNTQYF.

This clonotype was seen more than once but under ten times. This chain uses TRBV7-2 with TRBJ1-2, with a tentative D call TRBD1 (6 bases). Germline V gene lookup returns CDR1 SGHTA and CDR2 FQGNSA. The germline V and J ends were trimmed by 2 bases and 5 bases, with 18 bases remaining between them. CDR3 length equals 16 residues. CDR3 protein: CASSLSLGGGLYGYTF. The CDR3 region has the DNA TGTGCCAGCAGCTTAAGTTTGGGAGGGGGGCTTTATGGCTACACCTTC.

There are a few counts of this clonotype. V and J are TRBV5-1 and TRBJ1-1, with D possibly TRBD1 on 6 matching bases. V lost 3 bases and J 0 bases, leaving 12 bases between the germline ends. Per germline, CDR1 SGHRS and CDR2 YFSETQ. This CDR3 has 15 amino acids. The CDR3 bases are TGCGCCAGCAGCTGGACAGCACCCGTGAACACTGAAGCTTTCTTT. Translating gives CASSWTAPVNTEAFF.